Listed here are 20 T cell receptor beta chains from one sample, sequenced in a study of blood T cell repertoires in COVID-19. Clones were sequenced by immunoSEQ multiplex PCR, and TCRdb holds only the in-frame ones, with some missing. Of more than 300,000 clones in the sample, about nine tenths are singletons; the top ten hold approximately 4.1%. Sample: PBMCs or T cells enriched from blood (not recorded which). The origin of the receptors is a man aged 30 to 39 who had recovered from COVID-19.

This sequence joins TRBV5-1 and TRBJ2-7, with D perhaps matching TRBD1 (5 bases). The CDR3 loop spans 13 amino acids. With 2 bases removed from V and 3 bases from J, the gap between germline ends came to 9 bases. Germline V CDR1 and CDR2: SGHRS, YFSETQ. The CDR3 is CASSFQGGYEQYF. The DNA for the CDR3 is TGCGCCAGCAGCTTTCAGGGTGGCTACGAGCAGTACTTC.

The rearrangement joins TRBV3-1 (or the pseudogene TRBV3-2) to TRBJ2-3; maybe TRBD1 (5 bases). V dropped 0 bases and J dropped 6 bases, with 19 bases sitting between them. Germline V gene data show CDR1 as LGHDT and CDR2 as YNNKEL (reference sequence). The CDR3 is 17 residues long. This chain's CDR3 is CASSQDGEELHRDTQYF. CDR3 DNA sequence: TGTGCCAGCAGCCAAGATGGTGAGGAACTGCACAGGGATACGCAGTATTTT.

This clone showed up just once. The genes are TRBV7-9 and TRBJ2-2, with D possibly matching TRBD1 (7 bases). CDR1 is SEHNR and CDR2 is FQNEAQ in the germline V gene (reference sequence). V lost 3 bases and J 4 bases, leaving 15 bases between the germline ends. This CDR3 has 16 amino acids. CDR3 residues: CASSFAHRGGTGELFF. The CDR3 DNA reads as TGTGCCAGCAGCTTCGCTCACAGGGGAGGCACCGGGGAGCTGTTTTTT.

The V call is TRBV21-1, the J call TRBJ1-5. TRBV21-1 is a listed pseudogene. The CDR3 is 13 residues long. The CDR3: CASSRVSNQPQHF. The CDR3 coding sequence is TGTGCCAGCAGCAGAGTAAGCAATCAGCCCCAGCATTTT.

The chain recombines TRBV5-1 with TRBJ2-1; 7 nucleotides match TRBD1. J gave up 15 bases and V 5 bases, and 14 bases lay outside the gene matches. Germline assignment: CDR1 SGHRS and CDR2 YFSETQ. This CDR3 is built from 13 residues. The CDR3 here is CASSYTGTEVLFF. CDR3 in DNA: TGCGCCAGCAGTTACACCGGGACAGAAGTTCTGTTCTTC.

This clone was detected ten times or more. The CDR3: CASSAQGIGPHYEAFF. The CDR3, as DNA: TGTGCCAGCAGTGCACAGGGGATCGGTCCCCATTATGAAGCTTTCTTT. The V call is TRBV25-1, the J call TRBJ1-1, with 7 nucleotides matching TRBD1. The CDR3 has 16 amino acids. Germline V lookup: CDR1 MGHDK, CDR2 SYGVNS. With 4 bases clipped from V and 7 bases from J, the junction kept 15 bases outside the gene matches.

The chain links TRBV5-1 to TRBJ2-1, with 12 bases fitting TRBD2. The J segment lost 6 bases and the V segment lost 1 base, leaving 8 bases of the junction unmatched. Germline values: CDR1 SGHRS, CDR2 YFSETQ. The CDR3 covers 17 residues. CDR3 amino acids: CASSLTWPSGRGNEQFF. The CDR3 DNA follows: TGCGCCAGCAGCTTGACCTGGCCTAGCGGGAGGGGCAATGAGCAGTTCTTC. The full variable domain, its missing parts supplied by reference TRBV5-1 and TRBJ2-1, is KAGVTQTPRYLIKTRGQQVTLSCSPISGHRSVSWYQQTPGQGLQFLFEYFSETQRNKGNFPGRFSGRQFSNSRSEMNVSTLELGDSALYLCASSLTWPSGRGNEQFFGPGTRLTVL.

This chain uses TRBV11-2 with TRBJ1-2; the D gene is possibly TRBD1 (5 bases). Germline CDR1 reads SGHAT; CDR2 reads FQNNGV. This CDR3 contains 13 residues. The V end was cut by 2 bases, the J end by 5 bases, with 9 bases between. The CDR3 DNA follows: TGTGCCAGCAGCTTACCAGGGAATTATGGCTACACCTTC. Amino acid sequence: CASSLPGNYGYTF.

As DNA, the CDR3 is TGTGCCAGCAGTTTAGGGAGACCAGATACGCAGTATTTT. Amino acid sequence: CASSLGRPDTQYF. V is TRBV28 and J is TRBJ2-3; tentatively, D is TRBD2 (5 bases). CDR1 and CDR2 (germline): MDHEN, SYDVKM. This CDR3 has 13 residues. The V gene lost 2 bases and the J gene lost 4 bases, with 7 bases spanning the gap.

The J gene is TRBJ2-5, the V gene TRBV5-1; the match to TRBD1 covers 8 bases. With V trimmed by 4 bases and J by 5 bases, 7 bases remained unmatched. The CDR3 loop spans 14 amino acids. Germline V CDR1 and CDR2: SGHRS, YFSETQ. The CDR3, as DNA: TGCGCCAGCAGCCATGACAGGGGCGGCGAGACCCAGTACTTC. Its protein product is CASSHDRGGETQYF.

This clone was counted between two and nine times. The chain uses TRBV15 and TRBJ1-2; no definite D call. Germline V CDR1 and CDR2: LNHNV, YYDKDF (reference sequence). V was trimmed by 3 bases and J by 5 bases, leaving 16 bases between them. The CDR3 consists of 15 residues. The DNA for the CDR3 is TGTGCCACCAGCAGCACAGCTATCCAAGAGTATGGCTACACCTTC. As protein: CATSSTAIQEYGYTF.

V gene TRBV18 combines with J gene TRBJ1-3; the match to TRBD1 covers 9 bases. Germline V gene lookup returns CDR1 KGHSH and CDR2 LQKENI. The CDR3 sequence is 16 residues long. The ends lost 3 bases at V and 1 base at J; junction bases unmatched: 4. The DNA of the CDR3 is TGTGCCAGCTCACCCGGACAGGGGAGGTCTGGAAACACCATATATTTT. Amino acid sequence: CASSPGQGRSGNTIYF.

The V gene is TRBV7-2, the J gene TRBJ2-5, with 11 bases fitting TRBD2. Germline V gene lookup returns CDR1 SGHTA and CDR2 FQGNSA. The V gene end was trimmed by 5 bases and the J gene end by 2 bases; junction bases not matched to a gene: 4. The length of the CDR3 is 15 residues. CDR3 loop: CASSAGLAGQETQYF. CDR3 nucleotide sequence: TGTGCCAGCAGCGCCGGACTAGCGGGTCAAGAGACCCAGTACTTC. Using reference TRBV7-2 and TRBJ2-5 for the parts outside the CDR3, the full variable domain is GAGVSQSPSNKVTEKGKDVELRCDPISGHTALYWYRQSLGQGLEFLIYFQGNSAPDKSGLPSDRFSAERTGGSVSTLTIQRTQQEDSAVYLCASSAGLAGQETQYFGPGTRLLVL.

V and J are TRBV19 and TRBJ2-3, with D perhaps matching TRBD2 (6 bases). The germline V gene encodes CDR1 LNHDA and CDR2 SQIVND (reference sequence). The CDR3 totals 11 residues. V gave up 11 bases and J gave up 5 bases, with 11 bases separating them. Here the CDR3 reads CAVKEGDTQYF. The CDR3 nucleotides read TGTGCCGTAAAGGAGGGAGATACGCAGTATTTT.

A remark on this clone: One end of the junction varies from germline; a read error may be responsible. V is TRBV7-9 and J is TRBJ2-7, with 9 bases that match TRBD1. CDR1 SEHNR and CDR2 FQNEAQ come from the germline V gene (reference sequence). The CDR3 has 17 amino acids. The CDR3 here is CASSSTGGREHSPVGNF. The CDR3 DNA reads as TGTGCCAGCAGCTCCACAGGGGGCAGAGAACACTCACCGGTTGGAAACTTC.

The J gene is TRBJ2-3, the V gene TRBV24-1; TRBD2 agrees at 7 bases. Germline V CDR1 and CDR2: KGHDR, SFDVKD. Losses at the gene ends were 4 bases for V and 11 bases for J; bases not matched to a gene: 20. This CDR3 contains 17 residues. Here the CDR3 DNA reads TGTGCCACCAGTGACCCGGAGGCGGGAAAAGCGGGGTACGGGCAGTATTTT. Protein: CATSDPEAGKAGYGQYF.

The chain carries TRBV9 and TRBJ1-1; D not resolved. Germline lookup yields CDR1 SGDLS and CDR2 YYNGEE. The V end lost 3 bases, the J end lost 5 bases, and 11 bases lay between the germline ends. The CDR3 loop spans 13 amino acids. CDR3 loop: CASSADLRTEAFF. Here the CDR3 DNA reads TGTGCCAGCAGCGCCGATCTCAGGACTGAAGCTTTCTTT.

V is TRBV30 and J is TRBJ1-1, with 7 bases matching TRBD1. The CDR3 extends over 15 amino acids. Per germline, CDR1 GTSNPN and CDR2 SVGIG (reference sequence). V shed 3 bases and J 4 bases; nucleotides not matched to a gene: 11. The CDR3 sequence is CAWRYRDRRSTEAFF. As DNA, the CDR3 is TGTGCCTGGAGATACCGGGACAGACGAAGCACTGAAGCTTTCTTT.

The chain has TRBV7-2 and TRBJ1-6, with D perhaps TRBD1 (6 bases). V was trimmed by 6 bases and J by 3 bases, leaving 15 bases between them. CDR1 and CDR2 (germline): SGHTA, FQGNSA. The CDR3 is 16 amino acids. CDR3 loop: CASSPRLGGYNSPLHF. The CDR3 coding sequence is TGTGCCAGCAGTCCTAGATTAGGGGGCTATAATTCACCCCTCCACTTT.

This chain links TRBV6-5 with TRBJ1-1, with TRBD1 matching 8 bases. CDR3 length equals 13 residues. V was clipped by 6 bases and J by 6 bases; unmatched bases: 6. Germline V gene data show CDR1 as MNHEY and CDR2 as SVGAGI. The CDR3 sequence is CASRPGQGAEAFF. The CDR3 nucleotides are TGTGCCAGCAGGCCTGGACAGGGAGCTGAAGCTTTCTTT.